Each of the 20 T cell receptor beta chains below was sequenced from the same sample in a study of T cells after yellow fever vaccination. TCRdb passed the 5' RACE reads through MiXCR, listing each CDR3 protein once. The sample contains 29,000 or so distinct CDR3 sequences, about 6% of which appear only once. Sequencing was performed on PBMCs, either bulk or a sorted T-cell subset (CD4+, CD8+, memory, or dextramer-sorted; not recorded which), taken on the day of the yellow fever booster vaccination. These receptors were obtained from a man aged 25-45 years who received the YFV17D yellow fever vaccine.

The chain carries TRBV7-2 and TRBJ1-1, with D possibly being TRBD1 (5 bases). The V and J ends lost 5 bases and 4 bases respectively, with 11 bases between them. Germline CDR1 and CDR2: SGHTA and FQGNSA. The CDR3 contains 13 residues. The CDR3 loop reads CASSPWGITEAFF. The CDR3 bases are TGTGCCAGCAGCCCTTGGGGGATCACTGAAGCTTTCTTT.

The chain is built from TRBV20-1 and TRBJ2-3, with 7 bases lining up with TRBD1. This CDR3 is 15 amino acids long. V shed 3 bases, J shed 6 bases, and the junction held 12 bases outside the gene matches. Germline lookup yields CDR1 DFQATT and CDR2 SNEGSKA (reference sequence). This chain's CDR3 is CSASPDRAWEDTQYF. The CDR3 bases are TGCAGTGCTAGCCCAGACAGGGCCTGGGAGGATACGCAGTATTTT.

This clonotype was detected many times. This rearrangement joins TRBV2 to TRBJ2-5, with a tentative D call TRBD2 (5 bases). Trimming pared 4 bases from V and 3 bases from J, leaving 12 bases between. This CDR3 comprises 14 residues. Germline V gene data show CDR1 as SNHLY and CDR2 as FYNNEI. The CDR3, as DNA: TGTGCCAGCAGTGCAAACCGGGATGAAGAGACCCAGTACTTC. This gives the protein CASSANRDEETQYF.

The gene calls are TRBV5-4 and TRBJ2-7; 12 nucleotides match TRBD2. Germline-derived CDR1 and CDR2 are SGHNT and YYREEE (reference sequence). With 4 bases clipped from V and 4 bases from J, the junction kept 9 bases outside the gene matches. This CDR3 has 16 amino acids. CDR3 amino acids: CASSEPTSGRPYEQYF. For the CDR3, the DNA is TGTGCCAGCAGCGAGCCGACTAGCGGGAGACCGTACGAGCAGTACTTC.

Ten or more counts support this clonotype. The chain links TRBV4-2 to TRBJ2-6, with 13 bases lining up with TRBD2. The trim removed 0 bases at V and 0 bases at J, leaving 2 bases unmatched. The CDR3 totals 19 residues. Germline V lookup: CDR1 LGHNA, CDR2 YNFKEQ. The CDR3 loop is CASSQEGLAGISGANVLTF. CDR3 sequence (DNA): TGTGCCAGCAGCCAAGAGGGACTAGCGGGAATCTCTGGGGCCAACGTCCTGACTTTC.

This clonotype was detected many times. The chain combines TRBV5-4 with TRBJ1-3; 9 bases are a match to TRBD1. Trimming removed 1 base from V and 9 bases from J; junction bases left unmatched: 8. The CDR3 spans 15 residues. Germline V gene data show CDR1 as SGHNT and CDR2 as YYREEE (reference sequence). CDR3 sequence reads: CASSLRGQGSSTIYF. The CDR3 nucleotides read TGTGCCAGCAGCTTGCGGGGACAGGGTTCGTCCACCATATATTTT.

At least ten counts were recorded for this clonotype. The chain uses TRBV6-1 and TRBJ2-3; TRBD1 agrees at 8 bases. This CDR3 is 13 amino acids long. From germline, CDR1 is MNHNS and CDR2 SASEGT. After removal of 6 bases from V and 3 bases from J, the junction contained 2 bases not matched to a gene. For the CDR3, the DNA is TGTGCCAGCAGGACAGGGGTGACAGATACGCAGTATTTT. Its translation: CASRTGVTDTQYF.

Only a few counts were recorded for this clonotype. The chain recombines TRBV5-4 with TRBJ2-1; D ambiguous. V gave up 1 base and J gave up 6 bases, with 8 bases separating them. Germline CDR1 SGHNT, CDR2 YYREEE (reference sequence). CDR3 length: 13 amino acids. The chain's CDR3 is CASSLPSGNEQFF. CDR3 coding DNA: TGTGCCAGCAGCTTGCCTAGTGGCAATGAGCAGTTCTTC. Together with reference TRBV5-4 and TRBJ2-1, the CDR3 gives the full variable domain: ETGVTQSPTHLIKTRGQQVTLRCSSQSGHNTVSWYQQALGQGPQFIFQYYREEENGRGNFPPRFSGLQFPNYSSELNVNALELDDSALYLCASSLPSGNEQFFGPGTRLTVL.

This clonotype has ten or more counts. The chain uses TRBV12-3 or TRBV12-4 and TRBJ2-2, with a weak D call TRBD1 (5 bases). The CDR3 totals 15 residues. The germline V and J ends were trimmed by 3 bases and 5 bases, with 13 bases remaining between them. The CDR3, as DNA: TGTGCCAGCAGTTTCCGGGCAGCAGGGACCGGGGAGCTGTTTTTT. Translation gives CASSFRAAGTGELFF.

This clonotype is medium-sized. This sequence joins TRBV10-1 and TRBJ2-3, with D perhaps assigned TRBD1 or TRBD2 (5 bases each). Between the trimmed V and J ends, which lost 3 bases and 6 bases, there was a span of 13 bases. Germline V gene sequence: CDR1 WNHNN, CDR2 SYGVQD (reference sequence). This CDR3 contains 14 residues. CDR3 residues: CASSEGGPGDTQYF. In nucleotides, the CDR3 is TGCGCCAGCAGTGAAGGAGGACCAGGGGATACGCAGTATTTT.

This clonotype was detected many times. The J gene is TRBJ2-7, the V gene TRBV28, with D hard to call. The CDR3 totals 14 residues. V lost 2 bases to trimming and J lost 2 bases, with 10 bases between them. The germline gives CDR1 MDHEN, CDR2 SYDVKM. For the CDR3, the DNA is TGTGCCAGCAGTTTAGGGCAGGCCCCCTACGAGCAGTACTTC. It encodes CASSLGQAPYEQYF. The entire variable domain, with the rest obtained from reference TRBV28 and TRBJ2-7, is as follows: DVKVTQSSRYLVKRTGEKVFLECVQDMDHENMFWYRQDPGLGLRLIYFSYDVKMKEKGDIPEGYSVSREKKERFSLILESASTNQTSMYLCASSLGQAPYEQYFGPGTRLTVT.

There are many counts of this clonotype. This chain links TRBV7-9 with TRBJ1-4; maybe TRBD1 (5 bases). Trimming removed 5 bases at V and 7 bases at J, with 17 bases between. This CDR3 comprises 15 residues. Germline V gene sequence: CDR1 SEHNR, CDR2 FQNEAQ (reference sequence). The CDR3 DNA follows: TGTGCCAGCAGCCCCTCGGGGCAGGGCGTTGAAAAACTGTTTTTT. It translates to CASSPSGQGVEKLFF.

V usage is TRBV2 and J usage is TRBJ1-1; tentative D call: TRBD1 (5 bases). V shed 4 bases and J shed 8 bases, with 17 bases lying between them. In germline, CDR1 is SNHLY, CDR2 FYNNEI. This CDR3 comprises 14 residues. The CDR3 reads CASSAGQAGSEAFF. In DNA, the CDR3 is TGTGCCAGCAGTGCGGGCCAGGCAGGGTCGGAAGCTTTCTTT.

In its sample, this clonotype was seen many times. This CDR3 reads CASSVEWDSSPLHF. The DNA of the CDR3 is TGTGCCAGCAGCGTAGAATGGGATTCATCACCCCTCCACTTT. The genes are TRBV9 and TRBJ1-6, with D uncertain. Germline lookup yields CDR1 SGDLS and CDR2 YYNGEE. Trimming removed 0 bases at V and 10 bases at J, with 11 bases between. This CDR3 region has 14 residues.

The table lists this clonotype with many counts. V gene TRBV30 combines with J gene TRBJ1-1; D not certain. The length of the CDR3 is 11 residues. The V end lost 5 bases, the J end lost 8 bases, and 12 bases lay between the germline ends. Germline loops: CDR1 GTSNPN, CDR2 SVGIG (reference sequence). In nucleotides, the CDR3 is TGTGCCTGGGGGTGGGCAGCGGAAGCTTTCTTT. Amino acids: CAWGWAAEAFF.

This clonotype was observed at least ten times. The J gene is TRBJ2-1, the V gene TRBV4-2, with D possibly matching TRBD2 (6 bases). The V gene lost 2 bases and the J gene lost 8 bases, with 19 bases spanning the gap. The CDR3 runs to 16 residues. CDR1 and CDR2 (germline): LGHNA, YNFKEQ. The CDR3 loop reads CASSQPPGAGEDEQFF. The CDR3 DNA follows: TGTGCCAGCAGCCAACCCCCGGGAGCAGGAGAGGATGAGCAGTTCTTC.

This clonotype was found a few times. The V and J genes are TRBV6-1 and TRBJ1-3, with D maybe TRBD1 (5 bases). The CDR3 is made up of 15 amino acids. CDR1 is MNHNS and CDR2 is SASEGT in the germline V gene. V lost 7 bases and J lost 2, with 15 bases in between. The CDR3 loop is CASISSRGAGNTIYF. The CDR3 nucleotides read TGTGCCAGCATCTCATCAAGGGGCGCTGGAAACACCATATATTTT.

Turning to this clonotype: A single base separates this from a much larger clone, so it may be a read error. The V gene is TRBV3-1, the J gene TRBJ2-5, with D perhaps TRBD1 or TRBD2 (5 bases each). The CDR3 totals 14 residues. V was clipped by 4 bases and J by 4 bases, with 13 bases between them. In germline, CDR1 is LGHDT, CDR2 YNNKEL (reference sequence). CDR3 DNA: TGTGCCAGCAGCCTTGCGGCCGGGGCAGAGACCCAGTACTTC. Translated: CASSLAAGAETQYF.

This clonotype was counted ten times or more. The junction differs from germline at one of its ends, possibly a read error. The V call is TRBV4-3, the J call TRBJ1-4; D gene unclear. In germline, CDR1 is LGHNA, CDR2 YSLEER. The CDR3 contains 16 residues. CDR3 amino acids: CASSQNAGRTTEKLFF. The CDR3 region has the DNA TGCGCCAGCAGCCAAAACGCGGGCAGAACTACTGAAAAACTGTTTTTT.

This clonotype was picked up many times. The V and J genes are TRBV3-1 and TRBJ2-1, with a possible D match to TRBD2 (5 bases). The CDR3 is 16 residues long. Germline CDR1 is LGHDT and CDR2 is YNNKEL (reference sequence). V lost 4 bases, J lost 3 bases, and 16 bases lay in between. CDR3 region: CASSPHSGELYNEQFF. The CDR3 DNA follows: TGTGCCAGCAGCCCTCACTCCGGGGAGCTCTACAATGAGCAGTTCTTC.